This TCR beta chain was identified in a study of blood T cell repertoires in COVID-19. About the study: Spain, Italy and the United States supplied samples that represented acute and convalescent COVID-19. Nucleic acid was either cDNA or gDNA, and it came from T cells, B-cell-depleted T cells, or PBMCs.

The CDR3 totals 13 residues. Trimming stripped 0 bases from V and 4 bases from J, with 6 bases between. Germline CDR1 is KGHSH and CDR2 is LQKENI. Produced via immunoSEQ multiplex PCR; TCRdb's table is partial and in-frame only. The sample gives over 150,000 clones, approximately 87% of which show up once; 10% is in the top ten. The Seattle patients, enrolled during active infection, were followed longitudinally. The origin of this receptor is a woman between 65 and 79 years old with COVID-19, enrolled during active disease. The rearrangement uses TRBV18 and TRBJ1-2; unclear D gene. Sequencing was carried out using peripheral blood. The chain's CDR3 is CASSPPLAYGYTF. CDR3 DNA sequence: TGTGCCAGCTCACCACCATTAGCCTATGGCTACACCTTC.